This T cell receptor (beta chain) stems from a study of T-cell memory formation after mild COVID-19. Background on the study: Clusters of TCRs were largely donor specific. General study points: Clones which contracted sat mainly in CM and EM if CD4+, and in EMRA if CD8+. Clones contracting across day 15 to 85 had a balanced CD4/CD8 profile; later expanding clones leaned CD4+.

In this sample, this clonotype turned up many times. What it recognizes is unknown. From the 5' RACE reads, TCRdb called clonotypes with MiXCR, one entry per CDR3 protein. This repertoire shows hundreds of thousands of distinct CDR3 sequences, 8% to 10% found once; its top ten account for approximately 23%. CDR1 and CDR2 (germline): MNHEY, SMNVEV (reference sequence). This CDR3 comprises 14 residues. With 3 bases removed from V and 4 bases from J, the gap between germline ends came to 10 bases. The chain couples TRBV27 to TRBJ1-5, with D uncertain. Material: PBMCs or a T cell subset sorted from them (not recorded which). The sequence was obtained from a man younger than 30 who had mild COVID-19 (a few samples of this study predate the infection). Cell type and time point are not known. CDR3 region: CASSLGGTNQPQHF. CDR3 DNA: TGTGCCAGCAGTTTGGGCGGAACAAATCAGCCCCAGCATTTT.